Following are 32 T cell receptor beta chains from one sample sequenced in a study of identical twins. One entry per CDR3 protein results from TCRdb running MiXCR on the 5' RACE reads. Of roughly 470,000 distinct CDR3 sequences in the sample, roughly an eighth are singletons; the top ten hold about 1%. These data are also associated with another study on yellow fever vaccine responses in identical twins.

The sample comprised CD4+ T cells sorted from blood. These receptors were taken from a woman aged 18-30 years in good health.

This clonotype has a handful of counts. The V call is TRBV20-1, the J call TRBJ2-3, with TRBD2 identical over 8 bases. There are 15 residues in the CDR3. CDR1 and CDR2 (germline): DFQATT, SNEGSKA (reference sequence). With 0 bases clipped from V and 12 bases from J, the junction kept 14 bases outside the gene matches. For the CDR3, the DNA is TGCAGTGCTAGAGATCGGAGCGGGGGCCCTATTACCCAGTATTTT. It is translated as CSARDRSGGPITQYF.

This clonotype was observed many times. The chain has TRBV3-1 and TRBJ2-2; 9 nucleotides line up with TRBD2. The CDR3 consists of 14 residues. V gave up 3 bases and J gave up 8 bases; unmatched junction bases: 4. The germline V gene has CDR1 LGHDT and CDR2 YNNKEL (reference sequence). CDR3 coding DNA: TGTGCCAGCAGCCAGCGGGGGGGCGTTGGGGAGCTGTTTTTT. The encoded protein is CASSQRGGVGELFF. The variable domain in full, completed from reference TRBV3-1 and TRBJ2-2, reads DTAVSQTPKYLVTQMGNDKSIKCEQNLGHDTMYWYKQDSKKFLKIMFSYNNKELIINETVPNRFSPKSPDKAHLNLHINSLELGDSAVYFCASSQRGGVGELFFGEGSRLTVL.

This rearrangement joins TRBV12-3 or TRBV12-4 to TRBJ1-4; D gene uncertain. V was shortened by 3 bases and J by 7 bases, with 21 bases between the two germline ends. The CDR3 length is 17 residues. The chain's CDR3 is CASSLGQTRWMGEKLFF. The CDR3 DNA follows: TGTGCCAGCAGTTTGGGCCAAACCAGGTGGATGGGTGAAAAACTGTTTTTT.

The chain is built from TRBV11-2 and TRBJ2-1; 10 bases are shared with TRBD1. V gave up 5 bases and J gave up 4 bases; unmatched junction bases: 8. This CDR3 has 16 residues. CDR1 and CDR2 (germline): SGHAT, FQNNGV. The CDR3 DNA is TGTGCCAGCAGCCGGTACGGGACAGGGGTTTACAATGAGCAGTTCTTC. It specifies CASSRYGTGVYNEQFF.

A few counts support this clonotype. J is TRBJ2-3 and V is TRBV4-2; TRBD2 is a possible D gene (5 bases). CDR1 is LGHNA, CDR2 YNFKEQ, per germline. The ends were cut back, 1 base at V and 0 bases at J, with 8 bases in the middle. This CDR3 is 15 amino acids long. The CDR3 DNA sequence: TGTGCCAGCAGCCAAGGGCAGCGGAGCACAGATACGCAGTATTTT. This codes for CASSQGQRSTDTQYF.

The sample holds a few counts of this clonotype. The chain recombines TRBV5-1 with TRBJ2-2; D perhaps matches TRBD2 (6 bases). The V end lost 1 base, the J end lost 5 bases, and 15 bases lay between the germline ends. The CDR3 has 16 residues. Germline assignment: CDR1 SGHRS and CDR2 YFSETQ. The CDR3 loop is CASSLPTGEGTGELFF. CDR3 sequence (DNA): TGCGCCAGCAGCTTGCCTACGGGAGAAGGTACCGGGGAGCTGTTTTTT.

This clonotype was observed a handful of times. The chain carries TRBV28 and TRBJ2-1, with TRBD2 matching over 10 bases. The CDR3 has 17 amino acids. Germline CDR1 reads MDHEN; CDR2 reads SYDVKM. V shed 1 base and J 1 base; nucleotides not matched to a gene: 4. The CDR3 spells CASSLYLAGDSYNEQFF. CDR3 DNA sequence: TGTGCCAGCAGTTTATATCTAGCGGGGGATTCCTACAATGAGCAGTTCTTC.

The V gene is TRBV28, the J gene TRBJ2-5, with 12 bases aligning to TRBD1. The V and J ends lost 5 bases and 4 bases, in that order; junction bases with no gene match: 8. This CDR3 spans 16 amino acids. From germline, CDR1 is MDHEN and CDR2 SYDVKM. The CDR3 coding sequence is TGTGCCAGCAGTACCTCCGGGACAGGGGGCTTAGAGACCCAGTACTTC. It specifies CASSTSGTGGLETQYF.

The chain recombines TRBV12-5 with TRBJ1-2, with a tentative D call TRBD1 (6 bases). With 3 bases removed from V and 3 bases from J, the gap between germline ends came to 8 bases. The CDR3 is 13 residues long. Germline CDR1 reads LGHNT; CDR2 reads FRNRAP. This chain's CDR3 is CASGFSGDYGYTF. The CDR3 DNA reads TGTGCTAGTGGTTTCTCAGGGGACTATGGCTACACCTTC.

The CDR3 DNA reads TGCAGTGCTAGAGTTGGACAGAACACCGGGGAGCTGTTTTTT. This translates into CSARVGQNTGELFF. This chain uses TRBV20-1 with TRBJ2-2; maybe TRBD1 (5 bases). Germline-derived CDR1 and CDR2 are DFQATT and SNEGSKA (reference sequence). The V end lost 1 base, the J end lost 1 base, and 7 bases lay between the germline ends. CDR3 length: 14 residues.

This chain links TRBV7-3 with TRBJ2-1, with 10 bases that match TRBD2. The ends lost 1 base at V and 5 bases at J; junction bases unmatched: 5. Germline-derived CDR1 and CDR2 are SGHTA and FQGTGA. The CDR3 loop spans 16 amino acids. The CDR3, as DNA: TGTGCCAGCAGCTTAATTGGGACTAGCGTAAACAATGAGCAGTTCTTC. This sequence encodes CASSLIGTSVNNEQFF.

This clonotype occurred a few times. The chain employs TRBV7-9 and TRBJ1-2; D unclear. Trimming pared 1 base from V and 4 bases from J, leaving 10 bases between. Germline V CDR1 and CDR2: SEHNR, FQNEAQ (reference sequence). The CDR3 length is 14 residues. DNA of the CDR3: TGTGCCAGCAGCTTAGGGTCCGCCAGCTATGGCTACACCTTC. The encoded protein is CASSLGSASYGYTF.

There are many counts of this clonotype. The gene calls are TRBV5-1 and TRBJ2-6; no clear D gene. This CDR3 has 15 amino acids. V lost 0 bases and J lost 3, with 7 bases in between. The V gene's germline CDR1 is SGHRS and CDR2 YFSETQ. CDR3 in DNA: TGCGCCAGCAGCTTGGCTTCCAATGGGGCCAACGTCCTGACTTTC. Protein product: CASSLASNGANVLTF.

This clonotype was picked up a small number of times. The chain has TRBV5-1 and TRBJ2-3, with a weak D call TRBD1 (5 bases). CDR3 length equals 14 residues. The germline V gene encodes CDR1 SGHRS and CDR2 YFSETQ. V lost 5 bases, J lost 4 bases, and 14 bases lay in between. The CDR3 DNA reads TGCGCCAGCAGAAGGGATCAGGGCGCAGATACGCAGTATTTT. Translating it yields CASRRDQGADTQYF.

The rearrangement joins TRBV5-1 to TRBJ2-3; 14 bases agree with TRBD2. The CDR3 runs to 18 residues. The ends lost 3 bases at V and 2 bases at J; junction bases unmatched: 8. Germline CDR1 is SGHRS and CDR2 is YFSETQ. The CDR3 nucleotides read TGCGCCAGCAGCTCGGGACTAGCGGGAGTGCTTTCCACAGATACGCAGTATTTT. It encodes CASSSGLAGVLSTDTQYF.

This clonotype was detected a few times. The J gene is TRBJ2-5, the V gene TRBV5-1, with D tentatively TRBD2 (5 bases). CDR1 and CDR2 from the germline V gene are SGHRS and YFSETQ. The CDR3 extends over 13 amino acids. Deletions cut 4 bases from V and 5 bases from J, with 12 bases between. The CDR3 spells CASSNGPGETQYF. The DNA of the CDR3 is TGCGCCAGCAGCAACGGACCGGGGGAGACCCAGTACTTC.

V gene TRBV15 combines with J gene TRBJ1-3; possible D gene TRBD1, 5 bases. Between the trimmed V and J ends, which lost 4 bases and 3 bases, there was a span of 13 bases. CDR3 size: 15 residues. Germline CDR1 is LNHNV and CDR2 is YYDKDF (reference sequence). The CDR3 here is CATSTDIFYGNTIYF. CDR3 sequence (DNA): TGTGCCACCAGCACGGACATTTTTTATGGAAACACCATATATTTT.

J is TRBJ2-1 and V is TRBV19, with 8 bases that match TRBD2. The CDR3 is made up of 13 amino acids. With 7 bases clipped from V and 5 bases from J, the junction kept 4 bases outside the gene matches. CDR1 is LNHDA, CDR2 SQIVND, per germline (reference sequence). The CDR3 DNA is TGTGCCAGTACGGCGGGGGGAAACAATGAGCAGTTCTTC. The encoded protein is CASTAGGNNEQFF.

This clonotype has only a few counts. The rearrangement joins TRBV6-5 to TRBJ2-7; 8 nucleotides align to TRBD2. Per germline, CDR1 MNHEY and CDR2 SVGAGI. J lost 2 bases, V lost 0 bases, and 6 bases had no gene match. This CDR3 is built from 16 residues. In DNA form, the CDR3 reads TGTGCCAGCAGTTACTCAGTTAGCGGGACCACCTACGAGCAGTACTTC. Protein product: CASSYSVSGTTYEQYF.

This chain uses TRBV7-2 with TRBJ2-5; the match to TRBD2 covers 8 bases. Losses at the gene ends were 7 bases for V and 5 bases for J; bases not matched to a gene: 6. The germline CDR1 and CDR2 sequences are SGHTA and FQGNSA. The CDR3 consists of 13 residues. The CDR3 DNA reads as TGTGCCAGCAACCTATTAGCGGGGGAGACCCAGTACTTC. Its translation is CASNLLAGETQYF.

The CDR3 DNA is TGTGCCAGCAGCAAGGGCCCCCGGGCCAGCCCTCCCTACGAGCAGTACTTC. Encoded protein: CASSKGPRASPPYEQYF. V gene TRBV21-1 combines with J gene TRBJ2-7; TRBD1, as called in the table, went unchecked against the DNA. TRBV21-1 is labeled a pseudogene. The CDR3 sequence is 17 residues long.

The gene calls are TRBV27 and TRBJ2-3, with TRBD2 matching 14 bases. Germline-derived CDR1 and CDR2 are MNHEY and SMNVEV (reference sequence). After removal of 7 bases from V and 3 bases from J, the junction contained 15 bases not matched to a gene. The CDR3 has 19 residues. The CDR3 region is CASTYRVTSGRVVTDTQYF. The CDR3 coding sequence is TGTGCCAGCACCTATAGGGTGACTAGCGGGAGGGTAGTGACAGATACGCAGTATTTT.

This clonotype has a handful of counts. V usage is TRBV6-1 and J usage is TRBJ2-5; 12 bases are a match to TRBD1. Germline V CDR1 and CDR2: MNHNS, SASEGT. The CDR3 contains 15 residues. V was clipped by 5 bases and J by 6 bases; unmatched bases: 7. CDR3 sequence (DNA): TGTGCCAGCAGTCGTTCCGGGACAGGGGGCAAGACCCAGTACTTC. This translates into CASSRSGTGGKTQYF.

The gene calls are TRBV10-3 and TRBJ2-7; 8 bases are shared with TRBD1. The CDR3 extends over 14 amino acids. Germline CDR1 and CDR2: ENHRY and SYGVKD. V trimming: 7 bases; J trimming: 4 bases; junction bases outside the gene matches: 9. CDR3 region: CAIMNRGESYEQYF. CDR3 sequence (DNA): TGTGCCATCATGAACAGGGGGGAATCATACGAGCAGTACTTC.

This clonotype has ten or more counts. The chain combines TRBV5-1 with TRBJ2-3; D is possibly TRBD1 (5 bases). This CDR3 is built from 15 residues. V was trimmed by 8 bases and J by 2 bases, leaving 18 bases between them. Germline loops: CDR1 SGHRS, CDR2 YFSETQ. This CDR3 reads CASRSQGDPTDTQYF. In nucleotides, the CDR3 is TGCGCCAGTCGAAGTCAGGGTGACCCCACAGATACGCAGTATTTT.

This clonotype appeared a few times. This chain connects TRBV19 to TRBJ2-3; 9 bases are shared with TRBD1. J gave up 2 bases and V 6 bases, and 3 bases lay outside the gene matches. CDR1 and CDR2 from the germline V gene are LNHDA and SQIVND (reference sequence). The CDR3 consists of 14 residues. CDR3 DNA: TGTGCCAGTAGGCGGGACAGGGTCACAGATACGCAGTATTTT. Translating gives CASRRDRVTDTQYF. Supplemented by reference TRBV19 and TRBJ2-3, the full variable domain reads DGGITQSPKYLFRKEGQNVTLSCEQNLNHDAMYWYRQDPGQGLRLIYYSQIVNDFQKGDIAEGYSVSREKKESFPLTVTSAQKNPTAFYLCASRRDRVTDTQYFGPGTRLTVL.

The J gene is TRBJ2-1, the V gene TRBV5-1; TRBD1 agrees at 10 bases. The CDR3 runs to 16 residues. V lost 4 bases and J lost 9; bases outside the gene matches: 13. Looked up from germline, CDR1 is SGHRS and CDR2 is YFSETQ. In DNA form, the CDR3 reads TGCGCCAGCAGCCAACAAGCCGGGACAGGGGTGGGTGAGCAGTTCTTC. This gives the protein CASSQQAGTGVGEQFF.

J is TRBJ2-7 and V is TRBV5-1; TRBD1 matches 8 bases. Trimming took 3 bases from V and 0 from J; bases not matched to a gene: 14. This CDR3 is built from 18 residues. Germline V gene lookup returns CDR1 SGHRS and CDR2 YFSETQ. The CDR3 DNA follows: TGCGCCAGCAGCTGGAATGAAGGGCAGGGGGCCTTCTCCTACGAGCAGTACTTC. Protein product: CASSWNEGQGAFSYEQYF.

This clonotype was observed a handful of times. The rearrangement uses TRBV3-1 and TRBJ1-2; 8 positions match TRBD1. CDR3 length equals 13 residues. Germline V lookup: CDR1 LGHDT, CDR2 YNNKEL (reference sequence). V gave up 6 bases and J gave up 8 bases; unmatched junction bases: 8. CDR3 sequence: CASRHGTGTGYTF. The CDR3 coding sequence is TGTGCCAGCAGACATGGGACAGGCACGGGCTACACCTTC.

The genes are TRBV7-2 and TRBJ2-5, with D tentatively TRBD2 (7 bases). V was shortened by 5 bases and J by 2 bases, with 12 bases between the two germline ends. The CDR3 is 14 amino acids. CDR1 and CDR2 from the germline V gene are SGHTA and FQGNSA. CDR3 sequence reads: CASSKEGGQETQYF. Written as DNA, the CDR3 is TGTGCCAGCAGCAAAGAGGGGGGGCAAGAGACCCAGTACTTC.

CDR3: CASSPNRDTQYF. The CDR3 DNA sequence: TGTGCCAGCAGCCCAAACAGGGATACGCAGTATTTT. The chain has TRBV11-1 and TRBJ2-3, with D tentatively TRBD1 (5 bases). V was shortened by 5 bases and J by 6 bases, with 9 bases between the two germline ends. The CDR3 runs to 12 residues. The germline CDR1 and CDR2 sequences are SGHAT and FQDESV (reference sequence).

V usage is TRBV20-1 and J usage is TRBJ2-1; D is unclear. The germline V gene encodes CDR1 DFQATT and CDR2 SNEGSKA (reference sequence). This CDR3 is 12 amino acids long. Trimming took 3 bases from V and 4 from J, leaving 7 bases between them. Here the CDR3 reads CSARAGYNEQFF. CDR3 nucleotides: TGCAGTGCTAGGGCCGGTTACAATGAGCAGTTCTTC.